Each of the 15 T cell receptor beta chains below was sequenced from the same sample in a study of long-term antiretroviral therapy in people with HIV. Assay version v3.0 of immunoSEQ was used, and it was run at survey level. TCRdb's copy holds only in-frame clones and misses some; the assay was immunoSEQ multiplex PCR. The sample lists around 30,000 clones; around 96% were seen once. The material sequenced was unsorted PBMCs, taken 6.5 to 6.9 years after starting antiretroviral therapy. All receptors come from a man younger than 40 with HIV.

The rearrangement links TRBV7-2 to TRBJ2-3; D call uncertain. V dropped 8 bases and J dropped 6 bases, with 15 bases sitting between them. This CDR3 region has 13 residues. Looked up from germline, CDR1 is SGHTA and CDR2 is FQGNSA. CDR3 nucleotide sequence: TGTGCCAGCGCGCCCCTGGTGGGGGATACGCAGTATTTT. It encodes CASAPLVGDTQYF.

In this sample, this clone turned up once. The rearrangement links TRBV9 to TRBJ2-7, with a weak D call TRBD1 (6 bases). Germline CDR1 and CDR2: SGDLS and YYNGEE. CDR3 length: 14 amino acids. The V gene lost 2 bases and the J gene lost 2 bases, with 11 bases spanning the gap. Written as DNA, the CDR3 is TGTGCCAGCAGCGTGTTGGACAGCCCCTACGAGCAGTACTTC. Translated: CASSVLDSPYEQYF.

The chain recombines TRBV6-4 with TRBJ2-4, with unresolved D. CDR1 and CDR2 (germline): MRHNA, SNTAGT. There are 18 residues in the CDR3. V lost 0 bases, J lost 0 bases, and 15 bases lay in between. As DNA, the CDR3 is TGTGCCAGCAGTGACTCTAAACGAAGTGGCAGAGCCAAAAACATTCAGTACTTC. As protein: CASSDSKRSGRAKNIQYF.

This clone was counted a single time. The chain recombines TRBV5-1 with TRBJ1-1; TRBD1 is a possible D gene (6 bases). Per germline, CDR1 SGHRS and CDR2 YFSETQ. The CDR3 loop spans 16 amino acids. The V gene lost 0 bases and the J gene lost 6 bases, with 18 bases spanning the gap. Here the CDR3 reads CASSLEGDLAGPEAFF. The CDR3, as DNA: TGCGCCAGCAGCTTGGAGGGGGATCTTGCGGGTCCTGAAGCTTTCTTT. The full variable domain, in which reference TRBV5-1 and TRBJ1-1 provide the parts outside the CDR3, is KAGVTQTPRYLIKTRGQQVTLSCSPISGHRSVSWYQQTPGQGLQFLFEYFSETQRNKGNFPGRFSGRQFSNSRSEMNVSTLELGDSALYLCASSLEGDLAGPEAFFGQGTRLTVV.

CDR3 sequence (DNA): TGTGCCAGCAGCTCCCGAGGCTACCCCTACGAGCAGTACTTC. Encoded protein: CASSSRGYPYEQYF. This chain uses TRBV7-2 with TRBJ2-7; no reliable D call. The CDR3 extends over 14 amino acids. Germline V gives CDR1 SGHTA, CDR2 FQGNSA. V was trimmed by 4 bases and J by 2 bases, leaving 12 bases between them.

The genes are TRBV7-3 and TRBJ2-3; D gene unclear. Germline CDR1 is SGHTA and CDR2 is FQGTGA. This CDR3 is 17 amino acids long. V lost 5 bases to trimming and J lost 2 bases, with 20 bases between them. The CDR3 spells CASSQTAGDAITDTQYF. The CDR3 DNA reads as TGTGCCAGCAGCCAAACGGCTGGGGATGCCATCACAGATACGCAGTATTTT.

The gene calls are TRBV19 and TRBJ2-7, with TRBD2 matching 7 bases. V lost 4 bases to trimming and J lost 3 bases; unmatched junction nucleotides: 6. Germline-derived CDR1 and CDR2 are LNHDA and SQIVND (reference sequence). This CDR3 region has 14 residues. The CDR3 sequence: CASSRSTSLYEQYF. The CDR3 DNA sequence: TGTGCCAGTAGTAGGTCGACTAGCCTCTACGAGCAGTACTTC.

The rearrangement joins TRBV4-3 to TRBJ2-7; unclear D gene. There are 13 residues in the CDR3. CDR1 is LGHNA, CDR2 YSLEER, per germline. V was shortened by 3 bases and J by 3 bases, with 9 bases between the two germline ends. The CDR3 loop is CASSHRVSYEQYF. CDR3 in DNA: TGCGCCAGCAGCCATAGGGTGAGCTACGAGCAGTACTTC.

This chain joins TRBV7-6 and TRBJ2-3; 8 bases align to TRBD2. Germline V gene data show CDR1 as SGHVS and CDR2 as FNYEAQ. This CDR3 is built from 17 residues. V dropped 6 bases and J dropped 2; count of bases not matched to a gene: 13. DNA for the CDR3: TGTGCCAGCAGACGAGGGTTAACTAGCGGTTCCACAGATACGCAGTATTTT. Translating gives CASRRGLTSGSTDTQYF.

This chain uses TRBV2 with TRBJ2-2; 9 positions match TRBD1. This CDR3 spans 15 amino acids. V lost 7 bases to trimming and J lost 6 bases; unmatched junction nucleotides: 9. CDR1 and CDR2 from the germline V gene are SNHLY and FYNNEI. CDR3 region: CASMRDRVPSGELFF. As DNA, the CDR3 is TGTGCCAGCATGAGGGACAGGGTCCCGTCCGGGGAGCTGTTTTTT.

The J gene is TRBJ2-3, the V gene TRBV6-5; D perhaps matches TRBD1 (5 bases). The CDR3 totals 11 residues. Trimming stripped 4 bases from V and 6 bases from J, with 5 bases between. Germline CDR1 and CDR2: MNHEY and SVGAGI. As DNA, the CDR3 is TGTGCCAGCAGTTCAGGGGATACGCAGTATTTT. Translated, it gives CASSSGDTQYF.

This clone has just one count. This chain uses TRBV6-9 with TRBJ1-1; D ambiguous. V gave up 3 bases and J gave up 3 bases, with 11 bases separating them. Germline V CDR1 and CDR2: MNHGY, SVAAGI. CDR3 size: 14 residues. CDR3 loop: CASSYGRVHTEAFF. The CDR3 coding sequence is TGTGCCAGCAGTTACGGGAGGGTTCACACTGAAGCTTTCTTT.

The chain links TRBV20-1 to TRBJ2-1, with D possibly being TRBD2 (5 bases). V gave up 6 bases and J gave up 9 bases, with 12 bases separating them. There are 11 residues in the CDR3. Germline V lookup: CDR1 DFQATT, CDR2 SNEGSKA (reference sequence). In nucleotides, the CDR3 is TGCAGTGCCTACCACGGGGTTGAGCAGTTCTTC. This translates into CSAYHGVEQFF.

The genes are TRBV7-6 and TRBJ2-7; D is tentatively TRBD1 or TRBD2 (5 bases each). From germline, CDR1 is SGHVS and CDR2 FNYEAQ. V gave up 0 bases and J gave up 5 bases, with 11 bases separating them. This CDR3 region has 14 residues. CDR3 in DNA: TGTGCCAGCAGCTTAGCAGAGGGGTGGCACGAGCAGTACTTC. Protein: CASSLAEGWHEQYF.

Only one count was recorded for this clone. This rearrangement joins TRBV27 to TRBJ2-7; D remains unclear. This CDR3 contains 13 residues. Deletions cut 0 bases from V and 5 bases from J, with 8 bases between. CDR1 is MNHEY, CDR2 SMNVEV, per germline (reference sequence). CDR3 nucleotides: TGTGCCAGCAGTTTATCCCCCCCCGACGAGCAGTACTTC. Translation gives CASSLSPPDEQYF.